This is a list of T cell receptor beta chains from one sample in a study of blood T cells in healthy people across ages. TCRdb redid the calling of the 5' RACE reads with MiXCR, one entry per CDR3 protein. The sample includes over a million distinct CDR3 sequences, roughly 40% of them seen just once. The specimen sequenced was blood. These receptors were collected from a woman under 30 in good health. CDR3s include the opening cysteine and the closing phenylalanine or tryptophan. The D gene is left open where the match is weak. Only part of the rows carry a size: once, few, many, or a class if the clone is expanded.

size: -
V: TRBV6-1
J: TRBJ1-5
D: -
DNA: TGTGCCAGCAGTGATTACCGGGGGGGTCGCCCCCAGCATTTT
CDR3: CASSDYRGGRPQHF

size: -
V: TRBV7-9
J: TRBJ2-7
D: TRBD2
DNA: TGTGCCAGCAGCCCCGGGACTATGACCTACGAGCAGTACTTC
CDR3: CASSPGTMTYEQYF

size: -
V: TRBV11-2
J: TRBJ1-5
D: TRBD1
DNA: TGTGCCAGCAGCCCCTTCGGACAGGGATTTGGACGGCCCCAGCATTTT
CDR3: CASSPFGQGFGRPQHF

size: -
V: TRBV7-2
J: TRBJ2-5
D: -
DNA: TGTGCCAGCCTATTTCCGGGGGGCAGGGAGACCCAGTACTTC
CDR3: CASLFPGGRETQYF

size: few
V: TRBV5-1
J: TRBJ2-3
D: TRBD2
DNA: TGCGCCAGCAGCTCAATAGCGGGGGTGACAGATACGCAGTATTTT
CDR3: CASSSIAGVTDTQYF

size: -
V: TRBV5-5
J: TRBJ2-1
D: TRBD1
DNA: TGTGCCAGCAGCTTGGGACAGGGGAGTACCGCGCAGTTCTTC
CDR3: CASSLGQGSTAQFF

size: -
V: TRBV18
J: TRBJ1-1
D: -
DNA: TGTGCCAGCTCACCACCGGGTTTAAGCACTGAAGCTTTCTTT
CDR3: CASSPPGLSTEAFF

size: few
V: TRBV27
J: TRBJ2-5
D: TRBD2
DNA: TGTGCCAGCAGCCCTCTACTTCTAGCGGGAGAAGAGACCCAGTACTTC
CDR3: CASSPLLLAGEETQYF

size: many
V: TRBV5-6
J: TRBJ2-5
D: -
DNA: TGTGCCAGCAGCTTCGGGACACTCCAAGAGACCCAGTACTTC
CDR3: CASSFGTLQETQYF

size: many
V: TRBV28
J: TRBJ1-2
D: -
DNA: TGTGCCAGCAGTTTTGGGGGCGGCTATGGCTACACCTTC
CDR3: CASSFGGGYGYTF

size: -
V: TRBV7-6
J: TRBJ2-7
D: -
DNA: TGTGCCAGCAGCCCCCACCACACCTCCTACGAGCAGTACTTC
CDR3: CASSPHHTSYEQYF

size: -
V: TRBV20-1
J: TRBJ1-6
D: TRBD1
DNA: TGCAGTGCTAGAGATGGAGGACAGGGCGGGAATTCACCCCTCCACTTT
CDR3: CSARDGGQGGNSPLHF

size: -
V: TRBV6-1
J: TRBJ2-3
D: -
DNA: TGTGCCAGCACCCTGGGGGCTCTCCCAGATACGCAGTATTTT
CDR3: CASTLGALPDTQYF

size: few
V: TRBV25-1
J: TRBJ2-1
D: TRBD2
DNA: TGTGCCAGCGAAGCGGGATTCTATGATGAGCAGTTCTTC
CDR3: CASEAGFYDEQFF

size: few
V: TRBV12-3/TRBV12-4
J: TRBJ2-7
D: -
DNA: TGTGCCAGCAGTTTTCGAGGGAGACCCTACGAGCAGTACTTC
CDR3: CASSFRGRPYEQYF

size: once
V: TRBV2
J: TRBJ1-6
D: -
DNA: TGTGCCAGCAGTGAAGGTGGGAGCTCCTATAATTCACCCCTCCACTTT
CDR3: CASSEGGSSYNSPLHF

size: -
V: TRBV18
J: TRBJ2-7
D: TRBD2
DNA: TGTGCCAGCTCGCTTACTTTCGGGACTAGCGCTACCGTCAGCTCCTACGAGCAGTACTTC
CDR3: CASSLTFGTSATVSSYEQYF

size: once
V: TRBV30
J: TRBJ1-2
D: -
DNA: TGTGCCGGGAGTAATCAGGGAGGCTACACCTTC
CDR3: CAGSNQGGYTF

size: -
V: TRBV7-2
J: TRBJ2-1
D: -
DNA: TGTGCCAGCAGCTTAGCTAGAATTGGGGAGCAGTTCTTC
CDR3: CASSLARIGEQFF

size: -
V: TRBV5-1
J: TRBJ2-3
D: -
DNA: TGCGCCAGTACTGCGGCAGCCCCTAGCACAGATACGCAGTATTTT
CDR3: CASTAAAPSTDTQYF

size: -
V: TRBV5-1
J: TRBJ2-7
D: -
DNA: TGCGCCAGCAGCGTCCCAGACCGGCCTCAAGAGCAGTACTTC
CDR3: CASSVPDRPQEQYF

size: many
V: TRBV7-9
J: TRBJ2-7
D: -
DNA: TGTGCCAGCAGCGGACACGAGCAGTACTTC
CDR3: CASSGHEQYF

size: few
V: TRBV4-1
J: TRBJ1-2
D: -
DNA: TGCGCCAGCAGCCAAGACCCCTCCAGGGAAGGCTATGGCTACACCTTC
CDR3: CASSQDPSREGYGYTF

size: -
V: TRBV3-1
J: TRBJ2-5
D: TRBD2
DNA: TGTGCCAGCAGCCAAGATGGAGGGACTAGCGGGAGGGGTGAGCAGTACTTC
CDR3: CASSQDGGTSGRGEQYF

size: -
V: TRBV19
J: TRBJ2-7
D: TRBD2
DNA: TGTGCCAGTAGGACTAGCGGGGGGGCATCCTACGAGCAGTACTTC
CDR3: CASRTSGGASYEQYF

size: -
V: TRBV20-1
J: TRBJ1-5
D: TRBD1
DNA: TGCAGTGCTAGCGGACAGGATAGCAATCAGCCCCAGCATTTT
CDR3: CSASGQDSNQPQHF